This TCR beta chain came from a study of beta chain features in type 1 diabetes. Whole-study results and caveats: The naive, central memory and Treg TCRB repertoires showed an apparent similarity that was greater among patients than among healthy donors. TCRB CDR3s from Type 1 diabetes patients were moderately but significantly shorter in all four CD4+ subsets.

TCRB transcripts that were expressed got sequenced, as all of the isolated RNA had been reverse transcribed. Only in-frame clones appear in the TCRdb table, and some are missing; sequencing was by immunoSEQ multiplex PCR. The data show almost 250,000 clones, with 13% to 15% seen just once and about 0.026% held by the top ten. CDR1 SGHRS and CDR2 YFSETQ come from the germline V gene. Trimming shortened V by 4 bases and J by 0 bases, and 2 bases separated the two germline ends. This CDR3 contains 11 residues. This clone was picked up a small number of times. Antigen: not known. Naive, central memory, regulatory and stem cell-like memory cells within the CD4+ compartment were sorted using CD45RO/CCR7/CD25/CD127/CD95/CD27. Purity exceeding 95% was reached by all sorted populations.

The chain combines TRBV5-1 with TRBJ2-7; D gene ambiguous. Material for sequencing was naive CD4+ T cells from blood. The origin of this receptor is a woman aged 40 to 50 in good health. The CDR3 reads CASSRSYEQYF. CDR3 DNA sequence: TGCGCCAGCAGCCGCTCCTACGAGCAGTACTTC.